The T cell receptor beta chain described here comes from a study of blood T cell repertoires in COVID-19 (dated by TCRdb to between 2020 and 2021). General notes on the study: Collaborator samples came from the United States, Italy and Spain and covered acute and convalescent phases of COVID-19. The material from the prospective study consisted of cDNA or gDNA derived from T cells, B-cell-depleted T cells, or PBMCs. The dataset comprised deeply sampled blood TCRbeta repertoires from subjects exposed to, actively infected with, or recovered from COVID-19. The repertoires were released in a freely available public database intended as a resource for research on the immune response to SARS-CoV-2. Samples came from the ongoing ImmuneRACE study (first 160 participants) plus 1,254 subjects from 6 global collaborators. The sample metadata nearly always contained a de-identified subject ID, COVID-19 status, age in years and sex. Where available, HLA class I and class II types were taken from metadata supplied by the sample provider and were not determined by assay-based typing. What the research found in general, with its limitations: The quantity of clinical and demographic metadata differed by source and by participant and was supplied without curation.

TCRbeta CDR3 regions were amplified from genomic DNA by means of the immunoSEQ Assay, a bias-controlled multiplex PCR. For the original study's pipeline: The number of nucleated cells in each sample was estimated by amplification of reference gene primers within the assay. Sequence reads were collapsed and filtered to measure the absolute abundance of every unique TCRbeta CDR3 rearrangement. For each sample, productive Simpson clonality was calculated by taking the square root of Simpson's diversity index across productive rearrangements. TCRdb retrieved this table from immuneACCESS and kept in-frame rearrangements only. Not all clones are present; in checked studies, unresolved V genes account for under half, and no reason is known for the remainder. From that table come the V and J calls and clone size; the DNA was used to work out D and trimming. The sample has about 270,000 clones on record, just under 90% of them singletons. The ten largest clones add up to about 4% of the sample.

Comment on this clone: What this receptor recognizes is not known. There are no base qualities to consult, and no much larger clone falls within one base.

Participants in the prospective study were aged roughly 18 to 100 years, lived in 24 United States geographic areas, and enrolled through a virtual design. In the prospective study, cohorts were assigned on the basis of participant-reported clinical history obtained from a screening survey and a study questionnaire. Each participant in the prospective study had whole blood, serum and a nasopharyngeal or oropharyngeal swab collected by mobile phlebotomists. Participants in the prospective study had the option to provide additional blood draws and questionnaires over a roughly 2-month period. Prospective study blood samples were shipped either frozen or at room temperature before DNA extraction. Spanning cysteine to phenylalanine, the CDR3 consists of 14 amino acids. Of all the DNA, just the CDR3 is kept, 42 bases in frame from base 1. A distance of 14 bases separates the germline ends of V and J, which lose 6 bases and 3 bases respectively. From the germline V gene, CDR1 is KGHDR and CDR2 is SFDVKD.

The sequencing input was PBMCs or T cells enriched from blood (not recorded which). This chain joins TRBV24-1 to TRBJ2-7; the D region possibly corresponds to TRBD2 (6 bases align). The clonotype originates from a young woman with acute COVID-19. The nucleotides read TGTGCCACCAGTATGAGCGCGGGATTCTACGAGCAGTACTTC. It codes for CATSMSAGFYEQYF.